This T cell receptor (beta chain) was sequenced during a study of molecular identifiers for immune sequencing clone quantification. Naive CD8 T cells were sorted as CD8+CD4-CCR7+CD45RA+. With respect to this clonotype: Its specificity is not known. At one end the junction does not follow the germline gene, possibly because of a read error.

Findings of the study overall: Among 850,000 to 1,000,000 naive cells, spiked Jurkat TCR RNA from a single cell was reportedly detectable. Effector cells had over 98% of their molecules in clones above 20 RNA copies, while naive cells had under 1%.

This CDR3 has 15 amino acids. Germline V gene data show CDR1 as DFQATT and CDR2 as SNEGSKA (reference sequence). Libraries of bulk TCR were made by previously described methods (with listed TCR primers). A single record per CDR3 protein comes from TCRdb applying MiXCR to the PCR reads. The sample consists of more than 550,000 distinct CDR3 sequences, about 25% of them appearing once. The receptor was isolated from a human donor in good health. Some libraries in this study had Jurkat cell RNA spiked in. J is TRBJ2-7 and V is TRBV20-1; 10 bases are a match to TRBD2. The source material was naive CD8+ T cells from blood, with Jurkat cell RNA spiked in. Subset in this sample: FACS-sorted CD8+CD4-CCR7+CD45RA+ naive T cells. The DNA of the CDR3 is TGCGGTGCCACCCCGGCAGCGGGAGGGAATTACGAGCAGTACTTC. Translation: CGATPAAGGNYEQYF.